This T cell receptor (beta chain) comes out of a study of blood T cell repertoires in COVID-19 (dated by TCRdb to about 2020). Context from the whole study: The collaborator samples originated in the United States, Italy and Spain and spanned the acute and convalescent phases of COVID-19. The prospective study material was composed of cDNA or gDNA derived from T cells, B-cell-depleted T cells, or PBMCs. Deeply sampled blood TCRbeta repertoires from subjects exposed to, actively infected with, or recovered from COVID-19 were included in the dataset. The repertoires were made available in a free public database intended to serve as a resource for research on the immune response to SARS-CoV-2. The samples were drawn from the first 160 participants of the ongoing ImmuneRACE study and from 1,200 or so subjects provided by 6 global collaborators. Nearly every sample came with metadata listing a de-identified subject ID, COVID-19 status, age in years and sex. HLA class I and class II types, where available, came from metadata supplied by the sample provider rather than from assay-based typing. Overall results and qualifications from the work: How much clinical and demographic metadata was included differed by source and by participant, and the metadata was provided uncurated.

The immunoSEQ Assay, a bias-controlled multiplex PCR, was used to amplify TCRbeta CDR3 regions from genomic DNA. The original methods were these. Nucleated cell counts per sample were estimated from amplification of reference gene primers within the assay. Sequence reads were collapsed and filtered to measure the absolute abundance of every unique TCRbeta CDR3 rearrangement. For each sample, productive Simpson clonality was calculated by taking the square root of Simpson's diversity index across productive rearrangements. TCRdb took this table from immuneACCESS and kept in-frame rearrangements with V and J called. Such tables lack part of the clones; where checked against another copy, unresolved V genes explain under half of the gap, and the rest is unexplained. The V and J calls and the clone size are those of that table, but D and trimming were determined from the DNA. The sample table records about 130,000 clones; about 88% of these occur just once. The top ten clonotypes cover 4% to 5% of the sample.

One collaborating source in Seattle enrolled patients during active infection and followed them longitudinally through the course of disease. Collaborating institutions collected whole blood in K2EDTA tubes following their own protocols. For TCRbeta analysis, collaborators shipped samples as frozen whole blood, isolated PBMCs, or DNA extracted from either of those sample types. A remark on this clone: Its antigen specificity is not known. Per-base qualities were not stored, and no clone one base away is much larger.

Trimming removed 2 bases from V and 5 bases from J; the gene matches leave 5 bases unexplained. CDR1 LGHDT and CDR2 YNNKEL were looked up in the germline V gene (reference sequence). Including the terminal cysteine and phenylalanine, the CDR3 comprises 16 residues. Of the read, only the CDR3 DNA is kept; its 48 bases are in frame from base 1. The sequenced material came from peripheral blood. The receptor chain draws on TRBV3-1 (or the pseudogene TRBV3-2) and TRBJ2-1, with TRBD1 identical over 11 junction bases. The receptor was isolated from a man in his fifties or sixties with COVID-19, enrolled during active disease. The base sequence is TGTGCCAGCAGCCAACAGGGACAGGGGGTGGACAATGAGCAGTTCTTC. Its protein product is CASSQQGQGVDNEQFF.